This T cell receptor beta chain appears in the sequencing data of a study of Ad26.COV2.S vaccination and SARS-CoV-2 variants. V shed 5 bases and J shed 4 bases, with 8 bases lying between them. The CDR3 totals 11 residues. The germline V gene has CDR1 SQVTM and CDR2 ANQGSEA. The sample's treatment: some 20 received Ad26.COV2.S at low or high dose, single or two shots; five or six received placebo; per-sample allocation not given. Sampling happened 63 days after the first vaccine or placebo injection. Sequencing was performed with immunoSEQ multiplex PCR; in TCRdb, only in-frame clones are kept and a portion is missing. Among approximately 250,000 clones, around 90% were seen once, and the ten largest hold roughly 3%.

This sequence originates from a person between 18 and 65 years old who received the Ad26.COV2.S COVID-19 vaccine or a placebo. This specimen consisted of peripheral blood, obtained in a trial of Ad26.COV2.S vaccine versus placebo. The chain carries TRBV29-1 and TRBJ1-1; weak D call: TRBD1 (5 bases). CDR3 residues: CSVSRGTEAFF. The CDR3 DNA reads TGCAGCGTTTCGAGGGGCACTGAAGCTTTCTTT.